This entry lists 17 T cell receptor beta chains sequenced from one sample in a study of PD-1 blockade in classical Hodgkin lymphoma. Time point of the sample: cycle 4 day 1 (C4D1), after about 6 weeks of nivolumab. Each patient's relapse followed autologous stem cell transplantation, and brentuximab vedotin exposure varied. Sequenced by immunoSEQ multiplex PCR; TCRdb stores in-frame clones only, minus some. The sample has approximately 19,000 clones; around 80% are singletons. Source: peripheral blood mononuclear cells (PBMCs), taken before the fourth cycle of nivolumab. The receptors stem from a human donor with classical Hodgkin lymphoma.

J is TRBJ2-2 and V is TRBV19; D gene ambiguous. CDR1 and CDR2 (germline): LNHDA, SQIVND (reference sequence). The length of the CDR3 is 15 residues. V lost 7 bases to trimming and J lost 5 bases, with 17 bases between them. The chain's CDR3 is CASIKAGSDTGELFF. CDR3 DNA: TGTGCCAGTATCAAGGCCGGATCGGATACCGGGGAGCTGTTTTTT.

This chain uses TRBV6-6 with TRBJ1-1; a weak D match, TRBD1 (6 bases). The CDR3 is 14 residues long. V lost 6 bases, J lost 0 bases, and 11 bases lay in between. Germline loops: CDR1 MNHNY, CDR2 SVGAGI (reference sequence). Here the CDR3 DNA reads TGTGCCAGCAGACGGACAGCCTTGAACACTGAAGCTTTCTTT. This translates into CASRRTALNTEAFF.

A note on this clone: Other DNA sequences in the sample encode the same CDR3. The CDR3 is CASSILTGELFF. CDR3 DNA sequence: TGTGCCAGTAGTATCCTGACCGGGGAGCTGTTTTTT. This chain uses TRBV19 with TRBJ2-2, with D uncertain. Germline lookup yields CDR1 LNHDA and CDR2 SQIVND (reference sequence). This CDR3 comprises 12 residues. V gave up 3 bases and J gave up 5 bases, with 4 bases separating them.

The V and J genes are TRBV7-2 and TRBJ2-1; 8 bases align to TRBD2. J lost 7 bases, V lost 0 bases, and 8 bases had no gene match. The CDR3 is made up of 16 amino acids. Per germline, CDR1 SGHTA and CDR2 FQGNSA. CDR3 bases: TGTGCCAGCAGCTTAGCGGGGACTAGAGGGACGAATGAGCAGTTCTTC. It translates to CASSLAGTRGTNEQFF.

The chain carries TRBV10-3 and TRBJ2-6; the D gene is possibly TRBD1 (6 bases). Per germline, CDR1 ENHRY and CDR2 SYGVKD. This CDR3 comprises 17 residues. Between the trimmed V and J ends, which lost 4 bases and 0 bases, there was a span of 13 bases. CDR3 protein: CAISGRDTASGANVLTF. As DNA, the CDR3 is TGTGCCATCAGTGGCCGGGACACGGCCTCTGGGGCCAACGTCCTGACTTTC.

This chain joins TRBV5-1 and TRBJ1-5; D may be TRBD1 (5 bases). This CDR3 region has 15 residues. V lost 0 bases and J 3 bases, leaving 10 bases between the germline ends. CDR1 is SGHRS, CDR2 YFSETQ, per germline. The CDR3 reads CASSLGGIDNQPQHF. The CDR3 DNA is TGCGCCAGCAGCTTGGGGGGGATCGACAATCAGCCCCAGCATTTT.

The chain uses TRBV10-3 and TRBJ1-1, with D perhaps TRBD1 (5 bases). V lost 4 bases to trimming and J lost 1 base, with 13 bases between them. CDR3 length equals 15 residues. Germline V gene data show CDR1 as ENHRY and CDR2 as SYGVKD. CDR3 sequence: CAISGAGWGNTEAFF. CDR3 coding DNA: TGTGCCATCAGTGGGGCAGGGTGGGGGAACACTGAAGCTTTCTTT.

The gene calls are TRBV19 and TRBJ1-2; 9 nucleotides line up with TRBD1. Germline values: CDR1 LNHDA, CDR2 SQIVND (reference sequence). V was pared by 6 bases and J by 2 bases, with 7 bases of the junction left unmatched. The CDR3 runs 15 residues. CDR3 sequence reads: CASRRGDRENYGYTF. The CDR3 bases are TGTGCCAGTAGGCGTGGGGACAGGGAGAACTATGGCTACACCTTC.

This chain uses TRBV30 with TRBJ1-4; a possible D gene is TRBD1 (6 bases). Germline assignment: CDR1 GTSNPN and CDR2 SVGIG (reference sequence). V shed 5 bases and J shed 10 bases, with 26 bases lying between them. The CDR3 is made up of 16 amino acids. CDR3 DNA sequence: TGTGCCTGGGCTGCACCCTCACCAAACAGGGAGGGAAAACTGTTTTTT. Its protein is CAWAAPSPNREGKLFF.

This chain connects TRBV9 to TRBJ1-5; 7 nucleotides agree with TRBD1. The CDR3 length is 15 residues. Germline V gene lookup returns CDR1 SGDLS and CDR2 YYNGEE. J lost 3 bases, V lost 0 bases, and 3 bases had no gene match. The CDR3 coding sequence is TGTGCCAGCAGCGTAGGGGGACAGTACAATCAGCCCCAGCATTTT. The encoded protein is CASSVGGQYNQPQHF.

This chain links TRBV28 with TRBJ1-6; 7 bases line up with TRBD1. The V gene end was trimmed by 3 bases and the J gene end by 9 bases; junction bases not matched to a gene: 8. CDR1 and CDR2 (germline): MDHEN, SYDVKM. The CDR3 sequence is 15 residues long. The CDR3 protein is CASSFGTVGFSPLHF. The CDR3 DNA sequence: TGTGCCAGCAGTTTCGGGACAGTTGGTTTTTCACCCCTCCACTTT. Full variable domain (rest looked up from reference TRBV28 and TRBJ1-6): DVKVTQSSRYLVKRTGEKVFLECVQDMDHENMFWYRQDPGLGLRLIYFSYDVKMKEKGDIPEGYSVSREKKERFSLILESASTNQTSMYLCASSFGTVGFSPLHFGNGTRLTVT.

This chain links TRBV19 with TRBJ1-5; the match to TRBD1 covers 9 bases. The CDR3 covers 15 residues. The germline CDR1 and CDR2 sequences are LNHDA and SQIVND (reference sequence). The J segment lost 3 bases and the V segment lost 1 base, leaving 1 base of the junction unmatched. The CDR3, as DNA: TGTGCCAGTAGTATAGGGGACAGGGACAATCAGCCCCAGCATTTT. As protein: CASSIGDRDNQPQHF.

This rearrangement joins TRBV7-6 to TRBJ2-5; D perhaps matches TRBD2 (6 bases). The V end lost 4 bases, the J end lost 5 bases, and 14 bases lay between the germline ends. Germline CDR1 SGHVS, CDR2 FNYEAQ. This CDR3 comprises 14 residues. The CDR3 DNA sequence: TGTGCCAGCAGCTCCTCCGGGAGCGTGGAGACCCAGTACTTC. It codes for CASSSSGSVETQYF.

CDR3 coding DNA: TGTGCCAGCAGCCTAAACAGGAACTATGGCTACACCTTC. Its protein is CASSLNRNYGYTF. J is TRBJ1-2 and V is TRBV9, with D possibly matching TRBD1 (5 bases). V was shortened by 4 bases and J by 2 bases, with 9 bases between the two germline ends. This CDR3 spans 13 amino acids. The germline V gene encodes CDR1 SGDLS and CDR2 YYNGEE.

This clone was detected only a few times. The identical CDR3 is also encoded by other nucleotide sequences in the sample. V and J are TRBV19 and TRBJ1-5; D remains unclear. CDR1 and CDR2 from the germline V gene are LNHDA and SQIVND (reference sequence). Trimming took off 6 bases at V and 0 bases at J, with 3 bases between the two ends. This CDR3 spans 12 amino acids. The CDR3 region is CASRSSNQPQHF. CDR3 nucleotide sequence: TGTGCCAGTAGGAGTAGCAATCAGCCCCAGCATTTT.

This sequence joins TRBV28 and TRBJ2-1; weak D call: TRBD2 (5 bases). CDR3 length equals 17 residues. Germline CDR1 and CDR2: MDHEN and SYDVKM. The V end was cut by 5 bases, the J end by 0 bases, with 17 bases between. This CDR3 reads CASSAPRLPSSYNEQFF. CDR3 nucleotides: TGTGCCAGCAGTGCCCCCCGACTACCGAGCTCCTACAATGAGCAGTTCTTC.

The chain links TRBV19 to TRBJ2-1; D unclear. V was pared by 5 bases and J by 7 bases, with 12 bases between. There are 13 residues in the CDR3. Germline V gives CDR1 LNHDA, CDR2 SQIVND (reference sequence). CDR3 protein: CASSRLENNEQFF. For the CDR3, the DNA is TGTGCCAGTAGTCGGTTAGAGAATAATGAGCAGTTCTTC.